The T cell receptor (beta chain) under discussion was sequenced for a study of T cell repertoires in cytomegalovirus infection. Across the whole study: In public TCR beta signatures, there were indications of both CMV infection and matching HLA type.

As concerns this clonotype: Its antigen is unidentified.

Broader study findings: Frequencies of public TCR beta families were cumulated, and this identified carriers of CMV plus the relevant HLA.

CDR3 length equals 20 residues. The germline CDR1 and CDR2 sequences are SGHDN and FVKESK. J was trimmed by 4 bases and V by 6 bases; bases with no gene match: 26. From the reads, TCRdb called clonotypes with MiXCR, one entry per CDR3 protein. Here the sample spans more than 150,000 distinct CDR3 sequences, roughly 27% being singletons. V is TRBV14 and J is TRBJ2-5; 7 nucleotides agree with TRBD2. The receptor was isolated from a human donor in good health (CMV status not recorded). Some clones in this sample may be carry-over from other donors' samples. The specimen sequenced was PBMCs. CDR3 residues: CASRMGGCNPLPAESETQYF. The CDR3, as DNA: TGTGCCAGCAGAATGGGGGGGTGTAATCCTTTGCCCGCGGAGTCAGAGACCCAGTACTTC.